Listed below are T cell receptor beta chains from one sample, sequenced in a study of blood T cell repertoires in COVID-19. Method: immunoSEQ multiplex PCR; TCRdb's copy keeps in-frame clones and lacks some. The table has under 300,000 clones, around 83% seen once. What was sequenced was peripheral blood. The source is a man aged 35-49 years who had recovered from COVID-19. Each CDR3 is given with its conserved first and last residue. The order of the fields is D gene, J gene, clone size, V gene, CDR3 DNA, CDR3 protein. A D gene is named only where the DNA matches it firmly. Only some rows state a clone size, as once, few, many or a class for expanded clones.

NA TRBJ1-1 NA TRBV7-8 TGTGCCAGCAGCTTACAGGGGTTCAACACTGAAGCTTTCTTT CASSLQGFNTEAFF
NA TRBJ1-1 once TRBV27 TGTGCCAGCAGTTTAAGCGGCAACATGAACACTGAAGCTTTCTTT CASSLSGNMNTEAFF
TRBD2 TRBJ2-2 NA TRBV5-4 TGTGCCAGCAGCTTGGAACTAGCGGGGTCCACCGGGGAGCTGTTTTTT CASSLELAGSTGELFF
NA TRBJ1-1 NA TRBV5-1 TGCGCCAGCATTGGGCAGAAGAACACTGAAGCTTTCTTT CASIGQKNTEAFF
TRBD1 TRBJ2-7 NA TRBV5-1 TGCGCCAGCAGCCGGGACAGGGGCTACGAGCAGTACTTC CASSRDRGYEQYF
NA TRBJ2-6 NA TRBV5-1 TGCGCCAGCAGCTTGGCCACGCGGGCCCTACGATTCTCTGGGGCCAACGTCCTGACTTTC CASSLATRALRFSGANVLTF
TRBD1 TRBJ1-3 NA TRBV15 TGTGCCACCAGCAGCTCGACAGGGGGCGGGGGAAACACCATATATTTT CATSSSTGGGGNTIYF
TRBD2 TRBJ2-1 NA TRBV11-2 TGTGCCAGCAGCCCTCTGGGGGGAGGGGTCAATGAGCAGTTCTTC CASSPLGGGVNEQFF
NA TRBJ1-5 NA TRBV7-2 TGTGCCAGCAGCTCCTCGGGGGGGTATAATCAGCCCCAGCATTTT CASSSSGGYNQPQHF
NA TRBJ1-5 NA TRBV7-9 TGTGCCAGCAGCTACAGGGAAGGTCAGCCCCAGCATTTT CASSYREGQPQHF
TRBD2 TRBJ2-7 once TRBV19 TGTGCCAGTAGTATTGGGACTAGCGGGCGTTCCTACGAGCAGTACTTC CASSIGTSGRSYEQYF
TRBD1 TRBJ1-1 NA TRBV7-2 TGTGCCAGCAGCAACCGGGACAGGGCCACTGAAGCTTTCTTT CASSNRDRATEAFF
NA TRBJ1-2 NA TRBV14 TGTGCCAGCAGCCAAGTAGGGCGGGGGACGGACTATGGCTACACCTTC CASSQVGRGTDYGYTF
NA TRBJ1-3 few TRBV30 TGTGCCTGGAGTAACGGTTACTCTGGAAACACCATATATTTT CAWSNGYSGNTIYF
TRBD2 TRBJ2-5 NA TRBV5-1 TGCGCCAGCAGCAATGCACCAACTAGCGAGGAGACCCAGTACTTC CASSNAPTSEETQYF
TRBD1 TRBJ2-2 NA TRBV27 TGTGCCAGCAGTTTAAGGATGGGACAGGGGTACACCGGGGAGCTGTTTTTT CASSLRMGQGYTGELFF
TRBD2 TRBJ2-4 NA TRBV5-5 TGTGCCAGCAGGCTGGGCGGGGGTATTCAGTACTTC CASRLGGGIQYF
NA TRBJ2-2 NA TRBV10-3 TGTGCCATCAGTGTGAGGGCCACCGGGGAGCTGTTTTTT CAISVRATGELFF
TRBD2 TRBJ2-7 NA TRBV28 TGTGCCAGCAGTTTACTGAGACCTTCTCACGGGAGGACCTCCTACGAGCAGTACTTC CASSLLRPSHGRTSYEQYF
TRBD1 TRBJ1-2 NA TRBV9 TGTGCCAGCAGCGTAGGTCGGCAGGGGGCGCGGGGCTACACCTTC CASSVGRQGARGYTF
NA TRBJ2-5 NA TRBV6-7 TGTGCCAGCAGTTACTCTACAGGGTACCAAGAGACCCAGTACTTC CASSYSTGYQETQYF
NA TRBJ2-3 NA TRBV7-9 TGTGCCAGCAGTTCAGGCGGCGGGTCAGATACGCAGTATTTT CASSSGGGSDTQYF
TRBD1 TRBJ2-5 NA TRBV30 TGTGCCTGGAGCCTGGACAGGTACCAAGAGACCCAGTACTTC CAWSLDRYQETQYF
TRBD2 TRBJ2-2 NA TRBV14 TGTGCCAGCAGCCCCACTCGACCACTAGCGGGGGGGCCATCCGGGGAGCTGTTTTTT CASSPTRPLAGGPSGELFF
NA TRBJ1-3 NA TRBV19 TGTGCCAGTAGCACAGGGCTCTCTGGAAACACCATATATTTT CASSTGLSGNTIYF